This entry lists 3 T cell receptor beta chains sequenced from one sample in a study of T cells after yellow fever vaccination. TCRdb ran MiXCR on the 5' RACE reads and lists one entry per CDR3 protein. The table records 45,000 to 65,000 distinct CDR3 sequences, approximately 6.6% of them present only once. This specimen consisted of CD8+ T cells not binding an NS4B(214-222) dextramer, sorted from PBMCs, obtained about 41 days after the first yellow fever vaccination. These receptors originate from a young man who received the YFV17D yellow fever vaccine.

This clonotype has more than one count but fewer than ten. This chain connects TRBV3-1 to TRBJ2-6; D is unclear. There are 19 residues in the CDR3. Germline V gene data show CDR1 as LGHDT and CDR2 as YNNKEL (reference sequence). The V end was cut by 4 bases, the J end by 3 bases, with 22 bases between. DNA of the CDR3: TGTGCCAGCAGCCCCAAGCGATCTAGGTTCGGTGATGGGGCCAACGTCCTGACTTTC. Translating gives CASSPKRSRFGDGANVLTF.

This rearrangement joins TRBV7-9 to TRBJ2-1, with a tentative D call TRBD2 (6 bases). CDR1 and CDR2 (germline): SEHNR, FQNEAQ (reference sequence). The V end was cut by 5 bases, the J end by 4 bases, with 12 bases between. The CDR3 length is 14 residues. The CDR3 is CASSNGDFYNEQFF. The CDR3 DNA reads TGTGCCAGCAGCAATGGGGACTTTTACAATGAGCAGTTCTTC.

Ten or more counts support this clonotype. J is TRBJ2-1 and V is TRBV14; 7 nucleotides agree with TRBD1. J gave up 4 bases and V 4 bases, and 4 bases lay outside the gene matches. This CDR3 spans 14 amino acids. Germline CDR1 SGHDN, CDR2 FVKESK. In DNA, the CDR3 is TGTGCCAGCAGCCGCCCGGGACAGTACAATGAGCAGTTCTTC. Amino acids: CASSRPGQYNEQFF.